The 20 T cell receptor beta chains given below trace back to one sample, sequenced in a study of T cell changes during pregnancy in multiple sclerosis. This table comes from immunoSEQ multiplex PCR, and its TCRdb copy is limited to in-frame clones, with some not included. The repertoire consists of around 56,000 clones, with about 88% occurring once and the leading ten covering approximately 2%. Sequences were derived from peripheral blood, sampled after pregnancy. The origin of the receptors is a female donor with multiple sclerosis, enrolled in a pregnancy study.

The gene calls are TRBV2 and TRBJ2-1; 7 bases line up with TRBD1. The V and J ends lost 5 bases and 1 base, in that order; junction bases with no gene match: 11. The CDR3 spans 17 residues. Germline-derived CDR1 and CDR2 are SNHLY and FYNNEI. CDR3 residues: CASSLGGSSASYNEQFF. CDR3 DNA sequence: TGTGCCAGCAGTCTAGGGGGCAGTTCCGCGTCCTACAATGAGCAGTTCTTC.

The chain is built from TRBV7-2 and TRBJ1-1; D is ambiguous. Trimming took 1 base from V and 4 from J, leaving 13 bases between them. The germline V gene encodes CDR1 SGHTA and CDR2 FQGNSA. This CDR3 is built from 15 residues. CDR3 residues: CASSLEAGWGTEAFF. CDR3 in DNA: TGTGCCAGCAGCTTAGAAGCGGGGTGGGGCACTGAAGCTTTCTTT.

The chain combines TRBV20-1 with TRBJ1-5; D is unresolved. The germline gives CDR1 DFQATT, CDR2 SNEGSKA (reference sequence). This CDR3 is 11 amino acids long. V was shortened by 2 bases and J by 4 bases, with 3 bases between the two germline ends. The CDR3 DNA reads TGCAGTGCTAGACAAAATCAGCCCCAGCATTTT. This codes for CSARQNQPQHF.

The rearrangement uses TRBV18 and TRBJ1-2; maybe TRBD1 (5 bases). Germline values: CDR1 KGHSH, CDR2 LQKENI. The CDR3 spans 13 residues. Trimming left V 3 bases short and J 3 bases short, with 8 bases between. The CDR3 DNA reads TGTGCCAGCTCACCGGGGGAGGACTATGGCTACACCTTC. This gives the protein CASSPGEDYGYTF.

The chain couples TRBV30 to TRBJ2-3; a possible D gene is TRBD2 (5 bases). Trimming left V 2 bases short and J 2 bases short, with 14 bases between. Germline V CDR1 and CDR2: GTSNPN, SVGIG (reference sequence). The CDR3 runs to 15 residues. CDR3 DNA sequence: TGTGCCTGGAGTCCCGGAGGCACGGTCACAGATACGCAGTATTTT. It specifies CAWSPGGTVTDTQYF.

The CDR3 nucleotides are TGTGCCAGCAGCTTAGAGTCAGGCGATACGCAGTATTTT. It is translated as CASSLESGDTQYF. V usage is TRBV7-9 and J usage is TRBJ2-3; no reliable D call. Germline-derived CDR1 and CDR2 are SEHNR and FQNEAQ (reference sequence). V was pared by 1 base and J by 6 bases, with 8 bases between. The CDR3 runs to 13 residues.

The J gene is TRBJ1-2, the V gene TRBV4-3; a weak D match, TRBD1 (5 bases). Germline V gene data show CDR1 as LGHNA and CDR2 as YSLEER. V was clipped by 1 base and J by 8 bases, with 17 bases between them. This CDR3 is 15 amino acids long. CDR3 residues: CASSQGVGGAGGYTF. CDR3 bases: TGCGCCAGCAGCCAAGGAGTCGGAGGGGCTGGCGGCTACACCTTC.

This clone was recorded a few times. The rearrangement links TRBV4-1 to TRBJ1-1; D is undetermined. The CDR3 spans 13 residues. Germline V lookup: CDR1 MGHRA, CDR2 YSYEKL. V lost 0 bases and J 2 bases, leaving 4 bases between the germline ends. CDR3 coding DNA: TGCGCCAGCAGCCAAGAGACAAACACTGAAGCTTTCTTT. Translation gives CASSQETNTEAFF.

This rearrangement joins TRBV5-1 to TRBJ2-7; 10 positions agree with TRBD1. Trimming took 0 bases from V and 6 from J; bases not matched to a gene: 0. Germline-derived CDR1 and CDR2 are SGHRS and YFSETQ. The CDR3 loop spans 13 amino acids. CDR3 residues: CASSLGTGGEQYF. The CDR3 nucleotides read TGCGCCAGCAGCTTGGGGACAGGGGGCGAGCAGTACTTC.

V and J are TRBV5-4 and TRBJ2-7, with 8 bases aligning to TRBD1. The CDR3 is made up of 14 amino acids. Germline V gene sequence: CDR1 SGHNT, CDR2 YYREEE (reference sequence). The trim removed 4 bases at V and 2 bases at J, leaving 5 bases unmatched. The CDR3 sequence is CASSPWDRPYEQYF. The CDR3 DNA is TGTGCCAGCAGCCCTTGGGACAGGCCCTACGAGCAGTACTTC.

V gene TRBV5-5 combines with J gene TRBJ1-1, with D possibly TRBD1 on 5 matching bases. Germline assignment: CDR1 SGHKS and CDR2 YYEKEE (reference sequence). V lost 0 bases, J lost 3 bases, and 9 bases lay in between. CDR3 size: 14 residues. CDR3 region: CASSLAEGDTEAFF. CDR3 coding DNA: TGTGCCAGCAGCTTGGCCGAAGGGGACACTGAAGCTTTCTTT.

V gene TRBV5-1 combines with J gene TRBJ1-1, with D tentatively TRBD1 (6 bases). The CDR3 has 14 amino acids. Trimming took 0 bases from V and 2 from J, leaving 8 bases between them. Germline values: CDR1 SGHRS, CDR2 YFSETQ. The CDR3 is CASSLDRDNTEAFF. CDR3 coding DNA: TGCGCCAGCAGCTTGGACAGGGACAACACTGAAGCTTTCTTT. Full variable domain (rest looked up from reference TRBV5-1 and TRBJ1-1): KAGVTQTPRYLIKTRGQQVTLSCSPISGHRSVSWYQQTPGQGLQFLFEYFSETQRNKGNFPGRFSGRQFSNSRSEMNVSTLELGDSALYLCASSLDRDNTEAFFGQGTRLTVV.

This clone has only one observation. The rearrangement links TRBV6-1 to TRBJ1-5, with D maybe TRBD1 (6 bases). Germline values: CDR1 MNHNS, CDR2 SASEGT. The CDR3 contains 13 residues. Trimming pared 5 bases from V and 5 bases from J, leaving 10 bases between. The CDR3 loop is CASSIQGDQPQHF. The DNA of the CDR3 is TGTGCCAGCAGTATACAGGGCGATCAGCCCCAGCATTTT.

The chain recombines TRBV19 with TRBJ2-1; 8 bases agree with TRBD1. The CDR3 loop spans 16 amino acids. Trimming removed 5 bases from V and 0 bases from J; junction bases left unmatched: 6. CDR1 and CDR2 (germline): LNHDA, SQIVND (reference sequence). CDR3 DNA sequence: TGTGCCAGTAGTCTCTACAGGGGGAGCTCCTACAATGAGCAGTTCTTC. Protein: CASSLYRGSSYNEQFF.

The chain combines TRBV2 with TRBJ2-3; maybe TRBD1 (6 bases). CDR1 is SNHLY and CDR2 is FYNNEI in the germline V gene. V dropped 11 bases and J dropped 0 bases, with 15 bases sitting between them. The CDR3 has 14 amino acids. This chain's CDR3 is CASGAAGSTDTQYF. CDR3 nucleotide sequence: TGTGCCTCAGGGGCGGCAGGGAGCACAGATACGCAGTATTTT.

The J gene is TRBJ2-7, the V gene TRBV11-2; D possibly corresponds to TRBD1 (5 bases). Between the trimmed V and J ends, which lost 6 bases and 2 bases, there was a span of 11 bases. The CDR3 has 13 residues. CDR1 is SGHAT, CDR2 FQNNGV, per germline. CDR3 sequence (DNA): TGTGCCAGCAGTCACAGGCGCGCCTACGAGCAGTACTTC. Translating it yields CASSHRRAYEQYF.

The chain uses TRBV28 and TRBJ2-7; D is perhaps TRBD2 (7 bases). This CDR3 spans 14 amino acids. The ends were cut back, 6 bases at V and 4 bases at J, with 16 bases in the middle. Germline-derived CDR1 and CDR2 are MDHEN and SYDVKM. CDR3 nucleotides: TGTGCCAGCAGCCGAGGGGGGGCACAATACGAGCAGTACTTC. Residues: CASSRGGAQYEQYF.

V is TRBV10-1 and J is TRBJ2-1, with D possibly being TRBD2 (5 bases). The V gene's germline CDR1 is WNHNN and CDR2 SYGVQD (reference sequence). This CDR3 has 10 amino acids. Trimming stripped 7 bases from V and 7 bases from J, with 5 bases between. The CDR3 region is CASTGNEQFF. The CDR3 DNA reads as TGCGCCAGCACGGGGAATGAGCAGTTCTTC.

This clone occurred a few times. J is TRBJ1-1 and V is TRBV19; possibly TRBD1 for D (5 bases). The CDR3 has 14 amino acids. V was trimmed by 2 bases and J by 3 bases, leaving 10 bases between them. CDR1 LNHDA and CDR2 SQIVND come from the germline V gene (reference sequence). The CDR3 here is CASSIQGPYTEAFF. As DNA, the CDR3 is TGTGCCAGTAGTATACAGGGTCCTTACACTGAAGCTTTCTTT.

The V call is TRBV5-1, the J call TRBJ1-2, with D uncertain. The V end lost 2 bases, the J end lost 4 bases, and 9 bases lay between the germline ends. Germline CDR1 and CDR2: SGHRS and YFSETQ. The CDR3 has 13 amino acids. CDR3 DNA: TGCGCCAGCAGCTTACGGGTGATCTATGGCTACACCTTC. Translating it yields CASSLRVIYGYTF.